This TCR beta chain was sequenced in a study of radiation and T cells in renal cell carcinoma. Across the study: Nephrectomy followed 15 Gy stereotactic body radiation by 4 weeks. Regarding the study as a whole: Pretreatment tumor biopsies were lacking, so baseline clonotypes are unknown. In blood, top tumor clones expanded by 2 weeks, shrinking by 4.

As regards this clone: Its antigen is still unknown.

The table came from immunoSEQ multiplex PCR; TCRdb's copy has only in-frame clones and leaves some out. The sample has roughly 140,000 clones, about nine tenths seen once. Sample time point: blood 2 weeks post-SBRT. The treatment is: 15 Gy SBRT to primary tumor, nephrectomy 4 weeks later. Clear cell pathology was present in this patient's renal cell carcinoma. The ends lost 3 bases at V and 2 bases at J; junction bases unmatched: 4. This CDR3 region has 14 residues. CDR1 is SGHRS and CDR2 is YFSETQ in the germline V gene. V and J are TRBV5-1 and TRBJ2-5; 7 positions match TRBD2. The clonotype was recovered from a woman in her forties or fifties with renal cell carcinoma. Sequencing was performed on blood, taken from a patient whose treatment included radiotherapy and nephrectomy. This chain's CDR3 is CASSSLGGQETQYF. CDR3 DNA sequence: TGCGCCAGCAGCTCCCTGGGGGGGCAAGAGACCCAGTACTTC.